The 25 T cell receptor beta chains below come from one sample, sequenced in a study of T cells in narcolepsy. Method: immunoSEQ multiplex PCR; TCRdb's copy keeps in-frame clones and lacks some. The table shows 34,000 or so clones, with around 77% occurring only once. The specimen sequenced was memory (CD45RA-) CD4+ T cells from blood. The receptor source for this set is a human donor in good health.

This clone was observed a handful of times. V usage is TRBV19 and J usage is TRBJ2-1; 13 bases are a match to TRBD2. V gave up 4 bases and J gave up 6 bases; unmatched junction bases: 3. The germline V gene has CDR1 LNHDA and CDR2 SQIVND (reference sequence). The CDR3 runs to 15 residues. CDR3 in amino acids: CASSTTSGRANEQFF. The DNA of the CDR3 is TGTGCCAGTAGTACCACTAGCGGGAGGGCCAATGAGCAGTTCTTC.

As DNA, the CDR3 is TGTGCCAGCAGCTTCCTTGGGGCGGGACAGGGTAGAGAGACCCAGTACTTC. Protein: CASSFLGAGQGRETQYF. This chain joins TRBV5-6 and TRBJ2-5; 9 bases match TRBD1. The V segment lost 2 bases and the J segment 4 bases; nucleotides outside the gene matches: 12. This CDR3 contains 17 residues. CDR1 SGHDT and CDR2 YYEEEE come from the germline V gene.

V gene TRBV6-5 combines with J gene TRBJ1-2; tentatively, D is TRBD1 (6 bases). Germline V lookup: CDR1 MNHEY, CDR2 SVGAGI. The CDR3 covers 14 residues. Between the trimmed V and J ends, which lost 6 bases and 5 bases, there was a span of 16 bases. The CDR3 reads CASRYLQGRYGYTF. CDR3 bases: TGTGCCAGCAGGTACCTTCAGGGGAGGTATGGCTACACCTTC.

The V call is TRBV6-5, the J call TRBJ2-1; 8 nucleotides match TRBD2. The junction had 7 bases not matched to a gene; V was cut back by 5 bases and J by 4 bases. CDR1 and CDR2 (germline): MNHEY, SVGAGI. This CDR3 spans 15 amino acids. CDR3 nucleotide sequence: TGTGCCAGCAGTCCCACTAGCGGACCTTACAATGAGCAGTTCTTC. It specifies CASSPTSGPYNEQFF.

The gene calls are TRBV5-1 and TRBJ2-5; maybe TRBD2 (6 bases). The V gene's germline CDR1 is SGHRS and CDR2 YFSETQ. The CDR3 spans 17 residues. V was cut by 0 bases and J by 2 bases, with 17 bases left in between. The CDR3 nucleotides read TGCGCCAGCAGCTTGGCCGGGGGTCCAGGAACACAAGAGACCCAGTACTTC. Translating gives CASSLAGGPGTQETQYF.

The J gene is TRBJ1-2, the V gene TRBV11-2; 8 positions agree with TRBD1. Germline V gene sequence: CDR1 SGHAT, CDR2 FQNNGV. The CDR3 has 16 amino acids. After removal of 6 bases from V and 2 bases from J, the junction contained 11 bases not matched to a gene. The CDR3 reads CASRASGQGLNYGYTF. The CDR3 nucleotides are TGTGCCAGCAGGGCGAGTGGACAGGGCTTAAACTATGGCTACACCTTC.

The V gene is TRBV6-6, the J gene TRBJ1-4; tentative D call: TRBD1 (5 bases). Germline CDR1 is MNHNY and CDR2 is SVGAGI (reference sequence). V gave up 4 bases and J gave up 3 bases, with 12 bases separating them. The CDR3 runs 15 residues. CDR3 sequence (DNA): TGTGCCAGCAGTTCCTTAGGGGCGGCTAATGAAAAACTGTTTTTT. This encodes CASSSLGAANEKLFF.

The table lists this clone with a few counts. The chain is built from TRBV11-2 and TRBJ1-2, with D perhaps TRBD1 (5 bases). CDR3 length: 15 residues. The V end lost 5 bases, the J end lost 8 bases, and 21 bases lay between the germline ends. Germline V gives CDR1 SGHAT, CDR2 FQNNGV. The CDR3 DNA is TGTGCCAGCAGCCCGGCCGGGGGATCTATGACGGGCTACACCTTC. It codes for CASSPAGGSMTGYTF.

The rearrangement links TRBV5-1 to TRBJ1-2, with TRBD1 as a possible D gene (5 bases). V lost 3 bases and J 6 bases, leaving 21 bases between the germline ends. CDR1 and CDR2 from the germline V gene are SGHRS and YFSETQ. This CDR3 has 16 residues. The CDR3 DNA follows: TGCGCCAGCAGCTCCTGGGACTTGCAACGATCCGATGGCTACACCTTC. It translates to CASSSWDLQRSDGYTF.

The genes are TRBV4-2 and TRBJ1-5, with no clear D. Trimming removed 0 bases from V and 4 bases from J, with 10 bases in between. From germline, CDR1 is LGHNA and CDR2 YNFKEQ. The CDR3 is 15 amino acids. The CDR3 bases are TGTGCCAGCAGCCAAGATGGCCAGCGAAATCAGCCCCAGCATTTT. Encoded protein: CASSQDGQRNQPQHF.

The chain joins TRBV9 to TRBJ2-1; no definite D call. The CDR3 covers 15 residues. V gave up 5 bases and J gave up 4 bases, with 16 bases separating them. Germline-derived CDR1 and CDR2 are SGDLS and YYNGEE. The CDR3 reads CASSREEVRYNEQFF. CDR3 nucleotide sequence: TGTGCCAGCAGTAGAGAAGAGGTCCGATACAATGAGCAGTTCTTC.

The CDR3 loop is CASKGPGQGNHEQYF. The CDR3, as DNA: TGTGCCAGCAAGGGCCCGGGACAGGGGAACCACGAGCAGTACTTC. The J gene is TRBJ2-5, the V gene TRBV6-6, with 10 bases that match TRBD1. The tail of the sequence fits TRBJ2-7 better, so the J call may be wrong. Germline CDR1 and CDR2: MNHNY and SVGAGI (reference sequence). This CDR3 contains 15 residues.

The chain combines TRBV30 with TRBJ2-7; TRBD2 matches 8 bases. Germline V lookup: CDR1 GTSNPN, CDR2 SVGIG (reference sequence). This CDR3 region has 14 residues. Trimming at V came to 3 bases and at J to 6 bases, leaving 10 bases not matched to a gene. CDR3 sequence: CAWRSIAGLGEQYF. The CDR3 region has the DNA TGTGCCTGGAGGAGTATAGCGGGATTAGGCGAGCAGTACTTC.

The chain joins TRBV5-4 to TRBJ1-2, with D perhaps matching TRBD1 (6 bases). Trimming took off 0 bases at V and 0 bases at J, with 9 bases between the two ends. This CDR3 is built from 15 residues. CDR1 SGHNT and CDR2 YYREEE come from the germline V gene (reference sequence). The CDR3 region is CASSLDPGANYGYTF. CDR3 nucleotides: TGTGCCAGCAGCTTGGATCCAGGGGCTAACTATGGCTACACCTTC.

This chain uses TRBV6-1 with TRBJ1-1; tentative D call: TRBD1 (6 bases). The CDR3 runs 11 residues. Germline assignment: CDR1 MNHNS and CDR2 SASEGT. V shed 6 bases and J shed 10 bases, with 12 bases lying between them. The DNA of the CDR3 is TGTGCCAGCAGGGACAGAACGGGAGCTTTCTTT. Encoded protein: CASRDRTGAFF.

The chain carries TRBV14 and TRBJ2-2, with D possibly matching TRBD2 (6 bases). The CDR3 is 16 residues long. Trimming removed 3 bases at V and 12 bases at J, with 23 bases between. CDR1 is SGHDN and CDR2 is FVKESK in the germline V gene. The CDR3 nucleotides read TGTGCCAGCAGCCAGGCGGGAACCCTCGACGCTGTCCAGCTGTTTTTT. It encodes CASSQAGTLDAVQLFF. The complete variable domain, with remaining parts taken from reference TRBV14 and TRBJ2-2, reads EAGVTQFPSHSVIEKGQTVTLRCDPISGHDNLYWYRRVMGKEIKFLLHFVKESKQDESGMPNNRFLAERTGGTYSTLKVQPAELEDSGVYFCASSQAGTLDAVQLFFGEGSRLTVL.

The V call is TRBV29-1, the J call TRBJ1-1, with unresolved D. The V end lost 7 bases, the J end lost 0 bases, and 15 bases lay between the germline ends. CDR1 is SQVTM, CDR2 ANQGSEA, per germline. This CDR3 is built from 14 residues. CDR3 DNA sequence: TGCAGCGCCGAGGGCCATTTAATGAACACTGAAGCTTTCTTT. Protein sequence: CSAEGHLMNTEAFF. Based on the CDR3 plus reference TRBV29-1 and TRBJ1-1, the full variable domain is SAVISQKPSRDICQRGTSLTIQCQVDSQVTMMFWYRQQPGQSLTLIATANQGSEATYESGFVIDKFPISRPNLTFSTLTVSNMSPEDSSIYLCSAEGHLMNTEAFFGQGTRLTVV.

The chain has TRBV7-2 and TRBJ2-5, with D maybe TRBD2 (6 bases). CDR1 and CDR2 (germline): SGHTA, FQGNSA. The CDR3 loop spans 13 amino acids. The V end lost 8 bases, the J end lost 5 bases, and 15 bases lay between the germline ends. The CDR3 here is CASSGRGRETQYF. In DNA, the CDR3 is TGTGCCAGCTCGGGGCGGGGCCGGGAGACCCAGTACTTC.

In its sample, this clone was seen once. The rearrangement uses TRBV19 and TRBJ1-2, with D hard to call. Germline CDR1 reads LNHDA; CDR2 reads SQIVND (reference sequence). CDR3 length: 14 amino acids. The V end lost 3 bases, the J end lost 7 bases, and 15 bases lay between the germline ends. CDR3 DNA: TGTGCCAGTAGTATGGAGGGAGTAGTTGGTGGCTACACCTTC. Its translation is CASSMEGVVGGYTF.

Notes on this clone: Germline is not matched at one junction end, which may reflect a read error. In the same sample, other DNA sequences code for this CDR3. This sequence joins TRBV7-2 and TRBJ2-1; D might be TRBD2 (7 bases). This CDR3 has 16 residues. The germline V gene has CDR1 SGHTA and CDR2 FQGNSA. CDR3 protein: CASSGRGSYSYNEQFF. For the CDR3, the DNA is TGTGCCAGCAGCGGGAGGGGGTCCTACTCCTACAATGAGCAATTCTTC.

The gene calls are TRBV19 and TRBJ2-2, with 10 positions matching TRBD1. Germline loops: CDR1 LNHDA, CDR2 SQIVND (reference sequence). The CDR3 consists of 14 residues. The ends lost 5 bases at V and 5 bases at J; junction bases unmatched: 2. CDR3 sequence: CASSPDRGTGELFF. In DNA form, the CDR3 reads TGTGCCAGTAGTCCGGACAGGGGGACCGGGGAGCTGTTTTTT.

The gene calls are TRBV14 and TRBJ2-7; D is uncertain. V lost 2 bases and J lost 6, with 20 bases in between. Germline V lookup: CDR1 SGHDN, CDR2 FVKESK. CDR3 length: 16 residues. CDR3 coding DNA: TGTGCCAGCAGCCAAAGGCCCTCCGGACGAAGCAGCGAGCAGTACTTC. It translates to CASSQRPSGRSSEQYF.

The V gene is TRBV21-1, the J gene TRBJ1-2. TRBV21-1 is flagged as a pseudogene. CDR3 length equals 14 residues. The CDR3 DNA is TGTGCCAGCAGCAGGGGGGCCCCGAACTATGGCTACACCTTC. Amino acids: CASSRGAPNYGYTF.

The V and J genes are TRBV11-2 and TRBJ2-3; no firm D call. The CDR3 is 14 amino acids. Germline CDR1 is SGHAT and CDR2 is FQNNGV. V lost 2 bases and J lost 0, with 6 bases in between. Here the CDR3 reads CASSLLKSTDTQYF. CDR3 coding DNA: TGTGCCAGCAGCTTACTAAAGAGCACAGATACGCAGTATTTT.

V is TRBV19 and J is TRBJ2-4; D ambiguous. Germline V gene data show CDR1 as LNHDA and CDR2 as SQIVND (reference sequence). Trimming stripped 4 bases from V and 0 bases from J, with 7 bases between. The CDR3 extends over 14 amino acids. This CDR3 is CASSTDVAKNIQYF. The DNA of the CDR3 is TGTGCCAGTAGTACGGACGTAGCCAAAAACATTCAGTACTTC.